This T cell receptor beta chain was identified during a study of CD4+ T cells in melanoma. Study-wide findings and caveats: Diverse differentiation states were reported for melanoma neoantigen-specific CD4+ T cells. CD8+ T cell, macrophage and B cell function reportedly correlated with neoantigen-specific CD4+ T cells.

Trimming left V 7 bases short and J 3 bases short, with 22 bases between. CDR1 and CDR2 from the germline V gene are SNHLY and FYNNEI. The CDR3 contains 17 residues. TCRdb's table, derived via immunoSEQ multiplex PCR, lists solely in-frame clones and lacks some. The table shows 110,000 to 150,000 clones, with about 93% occurring only once. About this clone: The antigen is unknown.

This TCR came from a human donor with melanoma. V usage is TRBV2 and J usage is TRBJ1-5; D is possibly TRBD1 (5 bases). The CDR3 loop is CASTRSSGRGTNQPQHF. DNA for the CDR3: TGTGCCAGCACCCGATCCAGCGGACGGGGGACCAATCAGCCCCAGCATTTT. The whole variable domain, remainder taken from reference TRBV2 and TRBJ1-5, is EPEVTQTPSHQVTQMGQEVILRCVPISNHLYFYWYRQILGQKVEFLVSFYNNEISEKSEIFDDQFSVERPDGSNFTLKIRSTKLEDSAMYFCASTRSSGRGTNQPQHFGDGTRLSIL.